These 30 T cell receptor beta chains were sequenced from one sample in a study of Ad26.COV2.S vaccination and SARS-CoV-2 variants. Described treatment: about 20 received Ad26.COV2.S at low or high dose, single or two shots; about five received placebo; per-sample allocation not given. The samples date from day 63 after the first vaccine or placebo injection. Some clones are missing from TCRdb's copy, which holds only in-frame ones; the method was immunoSEQ multiplex PCR. This sample carries some 500,000 clones, roughly 87% of them seen once, and the ten largest clones take about 2.5%. The material sequenced was peripheral blood, taken in a trial of Ad26.COV2.S vaccine versus placebo. The receptors derive from a person between 18 and 60 years old who received the Ad26.COV2.S COVID-19 vaccine or a placebo.

This sequence joins TRBV18 and TRBJ1-1, with D unresolved. V lost 4 bases and J lost 6, with 12 bases in between. Germline CDR1 is KGHSH and CDR2 is LQKENI. The CDR3 spans 13 residues. CDR3 in DNA: TGTGCCAGCTCACGAGCCGTAGAGTCTGAAGCTTTCTTT. Translated: CASSRAVESEAFF.

The chain is built from TRBV27 and TRBJ1-1; D is possibly TRBD1 (5 bases). The length of the CDR3 is 12 residues. V lost 11 bases to trimming and J lost 7 bases, with 17 bases between them. The germline V gene has CDR1 MNHEY and CDR2 SMNVEV (reference sequence). Here the CDR3 reads CAGVAGTGEAFF. In nucleotides, the CDR3 is TGTGCCGGAGTAGCCGGGACGGGTGAAGCTTTCTTT.

The V and J genes are TRBV18 and TRBJ1-1; D unclear. The germline gives CDR1 KGHSH, CDR2 LQKENI. CDR3 size: 14 residues. V dropped 5 bases and J dropped 4 bases, with 14 bases sitting between them. The CDR3 DNA reads TGTGCCAGCTCAGTGACACTCGAGGGCACTGAAGCTTTCTTT. Translated, it gives CASSVTLEGTEAFF.

The chain has TRBV29-1 and TRBJ2-7; maybe TRBD2 (5 bases). Germline loops: CDR1 SQVTM, CDR2 ANQGSEA. Trimming removed 4 bases from V and 0 bases from J, with 7 bases in between. CDR3 length equals 12 residues. The CDR3 reads CSVADYSYEQYF. CDR3 DNA sequence: TGCAGCGTTGCTGACTACTCCTACGAGCAGTACTTC.

The chain carries TRBV28 and TRBJ2-7, with TRBD2 identical over 10 bases. Looked up from germline, CDR1 is MDHEN and CDR2 is SYDVKM. J was trimmed by 1 base and V by 5 bases; bases with no gene match: 11. The length of the CDR3 is 17 residues. CDR3 protein: CASSPPPASGSSYEQYV. CDR3 coding DNA: TGTGCCAGCAGTCCCCCCCCCGCTAGCGGGAGTTCCTACGAGCAGTACGTC.

The chain joins TRBV19 to TRBJ1-2; 10 bases map to TRBD1. The V gene end was trimmed by 6 bases and the J gene end by 5 bases; junction bases not matched to a gene: 15. Germline V gene sequence: CDR1 LNHDA, CDR2 SQIVND (reference sequence). The CDR3 has 17 residues. The DNA of the CDR3 is TGTGCCAGTAGCACTCCACTACCGGGACAGGGGTCTTATGGCTACACCTTC. Protein: CASSTPLPGQGSYGYTF.

This rearrangement joins TRBV4-1 to TRBJ2-5; 13 bases agree with TRBD2. CDR1 is MGHRA and CDR2 is YSYEKL in the germline V gene. V shed 4 bases and J 4 bases; nucleotides not matched to a gene: 9. This CDR3 comprises 17 residues. The CDR3 region has the DNA TGCGCCAGCAGCCCCAAAGGGACTAGCGGGATGGGAGAGACCCAGTACTTC. Residues: CASSPKGTSGMGETQYF.

The chain employs TRBV7-8 and TRBJ1-5, with a weak D call TRBD1 (6 bases). Germline assignment: CDR1 SGHVS and CDR2 FQNEAQ. With 5 bases removed from V and 7 bases from J, the gap between germline ends came to 12 bases. This CDR3 is built from 13 residues. The CDR3 sequence: CASSRDINQPQHF. The CDR3, as DNA: TGTGCCAGCAGCCGGGACATAAACCAGCCCCAGCATTTT.

The chain is built from TRBV6-5 and TRBJ1-6; D is ambiguous. The CDR3 extends over 13 amino acids. V lost 7 bases and J lost 4, with 8 bases in between. Germline values: CDR1 MNHEY, CDR2 SVGAGI. The chain's CDR3 is CASKPEYNSPLHF. The CDR3 coding sequence is TGTGCCAGCAAGCCAGAGTATAATTCACCCCTCCACTTT.

The chain links TRBV6-5 to TRBJ2-3; no reliable D call. The CDR3 contains 11 residues. V lost 4 bases and J 7 bases, leaving 6 bases between the germline ends. From germline, CDR1 is MNHEY and CDR2 SVGAGI. The CDR3 here is CASSFGNTQYF. The CDR3 DNA follows: TGTGCCAGCAGTTTTGGCAATACGCAGTATTTT.

The chain combines TRBV6-5 with TRBJ1-1, with 8 positions matching TRBD1. J gave up 0 bases and V 11 bases, and 8 bases lay outside the gene matches. This CDR3 has 14 residues. From germline, CDR1 is MNHEY and CDR2 SVGAGI. The CDR3 nucleotides read TGTGCCGCGGGAAGACAGGGGATGAACACTGAAGCTTTCTTT. Protein sequence: CAAGRQGMNTEAFF.

The chain joins TRBV7-2 to TRBJ2-7, with TRBD1 as a possible D gene (5 bases). The V gene lost 5 bases and the J gene lost 4 bases, with 24 bases spanning the gap. The germline gives CDR1 SGHTA, CDR2 FQGNSA. The CDR3 covers 17 residues. Here the CDR3 reads CASSPDSVGQARYEQYV. CDR3 sequence (DNA): TGTGCCAGCAGCCCAGATTCTGTGGGGCAAGCAAGGTACGAGCAGTACGTC.

The V call is TRBV21-1, the J call TRBJ2-7; the listed D gene, TRBD1, was not tested against the DNA. TRBV21-1 is tagged as a pseudogene. There are 19 residues in the CDR3. In DNA, the CDR3 is TGTGCCAGCAGCAAAATACCCCCCGGGACAGGGGGCAGCTCCTACGAGCAGTACGTC. Its protein is CASSKIPPGTGGSSYEQYV.

V gene TRBV15 combines with J gene TRBJ1-1; D uncertain. The CDR3 length is 14 residues. The V gene lost 5 bases and the J gene lost 8 bases, with 18 bases spanning the gap. CDR1 LNHNV and CDR2 YYDKDF come from the germline V gene (reference sequence). CDR3 nucleotide sequence: TGTGCCACCAGCCCGCGCGCGGGCCTAACAGAAGCTTTCTTT. It specifies CATSPRAGLTEAFF.

V is TRBV24-1 and J is TRBJ2-3; D gene unclear. Between the trimmed V and J ends, which lost 5 bases and 3 bases, there was a span of 14 bases. CDR3 size: 15 residues. Germline V gene lookup returns CDR1 KGHDR and CDR2 SFDVKD. The CDR3 DNA reads TGTGCCACCAGTGCCTCCCGGCCAGTAACAGATACGCAGTATTTT. It codes for CATSASRPVTDTQYF.

V usage is TRBV18 and J usage is TRBJ2-5, with 12 bases fitting TRBD1. Germline CDR1 and CDR2: KGHSH and LQKENI. V gave up 3 bases and J gave up 5 bases; unmatched junction bases: 7. The CDR3 totals 16 residues. CDR3: CASSPSRDRGLETQYF. CDR3 bases: TGTGCCAGCTCACCTTCACGGGACAGGGGGCTGGAGACCCAGTACTTC.

This chain uses TRBV18 with TRBJ1-3, with D possibly TRBD1 on 5 matching bases. The CDR3 has 17 amino acids. The germline V gene encodes CDR1 KGHSH and CDR2 LQKENI. Trimming left V 3 bases short and J 0 bases short, with 15 bases between. CDR3 amino acids: CASSPMIPGSSGNTIYF. DNA for the CDR3: TGTGCCAGCTCACCTATGATACCAGGGAGCTCTGGAAACACCATATATTTT.

The V and J genes are TRBV2 and TRBJ1-2; weak D call: TRBD1 (5 bases). Looked up from germline, CDR1 is SNHLY and CDR2 is FYNNEI. The CDR3 is 15 residues long. The V end was cut by 5 bases, the J end by 6 bases, with 19 bases between. CDR3 bases: TGTGCCAGCAGTCCCGGCGGGTGGGGGAGCCATGGCTACACCTTC. Encoded protein: CASSPGGWGSHGYTF. The complete variable domain, with remaining parts taken from reference TRBV2 and TRBJ1-2, reads EPEVTQTPSHQVTQMGQEVILRCVPISNHLYFYWYRQILGQKVEFLVSFYNNEISEKSEIFDDQFSVERPDGSNFTLKIRSTKLEDSAMYFCASSPGGWGSHGYTFGSGTRLTVV.

V and J are TRBV19 and TRBJ1-4; maybe TRBD1 (5 bases). V lost 6 bases and J 8 bases, leaving 10 bases between the germline ends. CDR3 length equals 12 residues. Germline lookup yields CDR1 LNHDA and CDR2 SQIVND (reference sequence). CDR3 nucleotide sequence: TGTGCCAGTAGGTACTGGGACGAAAAACTGTTTTTT. Protein: CASRYWDEKLFF.

V usage is TRBV6-2 or TRBV6-3 and J usage is TRBJ2-7; no reliable D call. The CDR3 loop spans 12 amino acids. Germline values: CDR1 MNHEY, CDR2 SVGEGT. The V end lost 6 bases, the J end lost 7 bases, and 13 bases lay between the germline ends. CDR3 nucleotides: TGTGCCAGCAGCACGACCAGCGATGAGCAGTACGTC. This encodes CASSTTSDEQYV.

This clone was found a few times. The chain combines TRBV30 with TRBJ2-2, with 7 bases fitting TRBD2. The length of the CDR3 is 14 residues. The germline V gene has CDR1 GTSNPN and CDR2 SVGIG (reference sequence). Unmatched junction bases numbered 8, after V lost 4 bases and J lost 6 bases. The CDR3 loop is CAWISGIASGELFF. The CDR3 coding sequence is TGTGCCTGGATCAGCGGGATTGCCTCCGGGGAGCTGTTTTTT.

The chain joins TRBV5-4 to TRBJ2-7, with 8 bases aligning to TRBD1. Germline lookup yields CDR1 SGHNT and CDR2 YYREEE (reference sequence). The V and J ends lost 3 bases and 5 bases, in that order; junction bases with no gene match: 10. The CDR3 has 15 amino acids. CDR3 region: CASSSIDRGKDEQYF. The CDR3 nucleotides read TGTGCCAGCAGCTCGATCGACAGGGGTAAGGACGAGCAGTACTTC.

The chain employs TRBV29-1 and TRBJ2-7, with D uncertain. Trimming stripped 7 bases from V and 7 bases from J, with 20 bases between. The CDR3 spans 13 residues. Germline V CDR1 and CDR2: SQVTM, ANQGSEA. CDR3 protein: CSAKKQVLGEQYF. CDR3 nucleotides: TGCAGCGCCAAGAAGCAGGTCCTGGGGGAGCAGTACTTC.

As to this clone: Distinct nucleotide sequences in the sample also encode this CDR3. The chain is built from TRBV29-1 and TRBJ1-1, with D hard to call. The germline V gene encodes CDR1 SQVTM and CDR2 ANQGSEA. The CDR3 runs to 10 residues. With 7 bases removed from V and 5 bases from J, the gap between germline ends came to 8 bases. CDR3 protein: CSGTNTEAFF. CDR3 DNA sequence: TGCAGCGGTACTAATACTGAAGCTTTCTTT.

The chain links TRBV25-1 to TRBJ2-3; 7 bases match TRBD1. This CDR3 contains 15 residues. V shed 6 bases, J shed 0 bases, and the junction held 6 bases outside the gene matches. Per the germline V gene, CDR1 is MGHDK and CDR2 is SYGVNS. In DNA, the CDR3 is TGTGCCAGCAGCGGGTACAGGGGAAGCACAGATACGCAGTATTTT. Translation: CASSGYRGSTDTQYF.

As to this clone: A junction end diverges from the germline sequence, so it may reflect a read error. The chain has TRBV7-9 and TRBJ1-2; 8 bases map to TRBD1. The germline V gene has CDR1 SEHNR and CDR2 FQNEAQ (reference sequence). The CDR3 extends over 12 amino acids. The CDR3 nucleotides are TGTGCCAGCAGCTTATCTGGACAGGGCAAGGCCTTC. This translates into CASSLSGQGKAF.

This chain links TRBV6-5 with TRBJ2-3; possible D gene TRBD1, 5 bases. In germline, CDR1 is MNHEY, CDR2 SVGAGI. V was trimmed by 4 bases and J by 1 base, leaving 12 bases between them. The CDR3 is 15 residues long. The CDR3 DNA sequence: TGTGCCAGCAGTTGGGGCCTTCAAGGCACAGATACGCAGTATTTT. It yields the protein CASSWGLQGTDTQYF.

The V call is TRBV11-2, the J call TRBJ1-2; TRBD1 aligns across 7 bases. Germline loops: CDR1 SGHAT, CDR2 FQNNGV. This CDR3 is 15 amino acids long. The V segment lost 3 bases and the J segment 7 bases; nucleotides outside the gene matches: 11. Here the CDR3 DNA reads TGTGCCAGCAGCTTGGACCTAAATACAGGGGTTGGCTACACCTTC. Translating gives CASSLDLNTGVGYTF.

This sequence joins TRBV18 and TRBJ1-2, with D possibly TRBD1 on 5 matching bases. Germline CDR1 reads KGHSH; CDR2 reads LQKENI. The CDR3 contains 16 residues. With 3 bases removed from V and 3 bases from J, the gap between germline ends came to 17 bases. This chain's CDR3 is CASSPLRGQAYYGYTF. In DNA form, the CDR3 reads TGTGCCAGCTCACCTCTACGGGGCCAGGCCTACTATGGCTACACCTTC.

The CDR3, as DNA: TGTGCCAGCAGCTTATCCCATAACTATGGCTACACCTTC. It codes for CASSLSHNYGYTF. This chain connects TRBV11-2 to TRBJ1-2; D not resolved. This CDR3 is built from 13 residues. V was pared by 2 bases and J by 1 base, with 5 bases between. The germline V gene has CDR1 SGHAT and CDR2 FQNNGV.